This is a list of T cell receptor beta chains from one sample in a study of T cells after yellow fever vaccination. MiXCR was run by TCRdb on the 5' RACE reads, yielding one entry per CDR3 protein. This table holds hundreds of thousands of distinct CDR3 sequences, approximately 15% found once. The input for sequencing was PBMCs, taken on the day of the yellow fever booster vaccination. Source of these receptors: a man aged 30-40 years who received the YFV17D yellow fever vaccine. Both conserved end residues are part of each CDR3. D genes are given only for firm matches.

>TRBV24-1|TRBJ2-2|.
CATSDINTGELFF
>TRBV5-6|TRBJ1-3|TRBD1
CASSRFGQGAPGNTIYF
>TRBV20-1|TRBJ2-1|.
CSARDTGTFLDNEQFF
>TRBV27|TRBJ2-3|.
CASSGRGRDTQYF
>TRBV10-3|TRBJ2-7|TRBD2
CAISETSGSYEQYF
>TRBV28|TRBJ1-3|.
CASTEIGYYYENTIYF
>TRBV7-9|TRBJ2-1|TRBD2
CASSEIAGSYNEQFF
>TRBV12-3/TRBV12-4|TRBJ2-1|.
CASSSEGYDLTRFF
>TRBV7-9|TRBJ1-1|.
CASSVGTMNTEAFF
>TRBV6-2/TRBV6-3|TRBJ2-7|TRBD1
CASSSATLRDRKYEQYF
>TRBV24-1|TRBJ2-3|.
CATSDQNTDTQYF
>TRBV5-6|TRBJ2-5|TRBD2
CASSFLKREDRETQYF
>TRBV28|TRBJ2-2|TRBD1
CASIAGQGYTGELFF
>TRBV27|TRBJ2-5|TRBD2
CASSRTSGSLETQYF
>TRBV9|TRBJ2-1|.
CASSVDGRRSDNEQFF
>TRBV29-1|TRBJ2-5|.
CSVRGAAGETQYF
>TRBV5-1|TRBJ2-7|.
CASSSDSTSYEQYF
>TRBV5-1|TRBJ2-1|.
CASSPADDEQFF
>TRBV11-2|TRBJ2-1|TRBD2
CASSYRSGMDKSSYNEQFF
>TRBV20-1|TRBJ2-7|TRBD1
CSVEATGGTYEQYF
>TRBV6-2/TRBV6-3|TRBJ2-5|.
CASSYLAAEETQYF
>TRBV5-1|TRBJ2-3|.
CASSDGAVPTDTQYF
>TRBV28|TRBJ2-1|TRBD1
CASRTFEGQTTYNEQFF
>TRBV11-2|TRBJ2-1|.
CASSFSYNEQFF
>TRBV20-1|TRBJ2-7|TRBD2
CSARDWTSASYEQYF
>TRBV28|TRBJ1-6|.
CASTQTGATTSPLHF
>TRBV5-1|TRBJ2-1|.
CASSLVGGRGSSYNEQFF
>TRBV6-1|TRBJ1-5|.
CASRPTGWNGQPQHF
>TRBV6-2/TRBV6-3|TRBJ2-7|TRBD2
CASSPGAGEGYEQYF
>TRBV3-1|TRBJ1-5|.
CASSLQGGGPQHF
>TRBV30|TRBJ2-1|TRBD2
CAWSVLGGRALDSYNEQFF
>TRBV12-3/TRBV12-4|TRBJ2-2|TRBD2
CASRSGTTAGELFF
>TRBV19|TRBJ2-3|TRBD2
CASRVSGSRDTQYF
>TRBV27|TRBJ2-7|.
CASLHSVVYEQYF
>TRBV29-1|TRBJ2-3|.
CSVKVGTDTQYF
>TRBV20-1|TRBJ2-7|TRBD2
CSAPNSGSHSYEQYF
>TRBV29-1|TRBJ1-4|.
CSVESDGDEKLFF
>TRBV5-1|TRBJ1-4|.
CASSGAGRRTEKLFF
>TRBV20-1|TRBJ2-3|TRBD2
CSARLAGNTDTQYF
>TRBV7-3|TRBJ2-1|TRBD2
CASSLLGGRFYNEQFF
>TRBV27|TRBJ2-1|TRBD2
CASSVGLAGGEQFF
>TRBV7-3|TRBJ2-6|.
CASSLGPDPGANVLTF
>TRBV7-9|TRBJ2-7|.
CASSLGPPIEQYF
>TRBV7-6|TRBJ2-5|.
CASSLWDAGETQYF
>TRBV5-6|TRBJ2-3|.
CASSLGRAGGTDTQYF
>TRBV5-1|TRBJ2-7|.
CASSSGPGVYEQYF
>TRBV12-3/TRBV12-4|TRBJ2-7|.
CASTFGLASLTYEQYF
>TRBV6-5|TRBJ1-2|TRBD1
CASSYSGQGNGYTF
>TRBV28|TRBJ2-7|.
CASSNTGRGYYEQYF
>TRBV19|TRBJ1-3|.
CASSMQGHTGNTIYF
>TRBV4-2|TRBJ2-1|.
CASSRPGVGRVGYNEQFF
>TRBV24-1|TRBJ2-2|.
CATSDASLFGELFF
>TRBV24-1|TRBJ2-7|TRBD1
CATSERPGQGAGEQYF
>TRBV10-3|TRBJ2-3|TRBD2
CAHAGLAGTDTQYF
>TRBV10-1|TRBJ2-7|.
CASSEEGGDDYEQYF
>TRBV12-3/TRBV12-4|TRBJ1-1|.
CASSSRGRGTEAFF
>TRBV6-2/TRBV6-3|TRBJ2-1|.
CASTQAGEQFF
>TRBV7-2|TRBJ2-7|.
CASSARTESSYEQYF
>TRBV29-1|TRBJ2-3|.
CSVTGDSTDTQYF
>TRBV5-1|TRBJ2-1|.
CASRAVESYNEQFF